At least ten counts were recorded for the clone carrying this TCR beta chain. This entry comes from a study of spatial heterogeneity in lung cancer. Looking at the study overall: Sequencing consistently turned up more beta-chain sequences than alpha-chain sequences.

The sample's time point: sample taken at primary tumor resection. Researchers sequenced whole RNA taken from tumor, nontumor lung or frozen PBMC without sorting. Samples came from around 70 TRACERx patients with untreated early-stage lung cancer. The germline V gene has CDR1 SGHRS and CDR2 YFSETQ. This CDR3 region has 12 residues. V lost 4 bases and J lost 1, with 5 bases in between. MiXCR was run by TCRdb on the 5' RACE reads, yielding one entry per CDR3 protein. The profile covers some 22,000 distinct CDR3 sequences, with approximately 4.7% appearing a single time and 4% to 6.5% taken by the ten largest.

Sequences were derived from PBMCs, sampled at surgery. This TCR was sampled from a male donor with early-stage non-small cell lung cancer. This chain uses TRBV5-1 with TRBJ1-1; no firm D call. The CDR3 nucleotides are TGCGCCAGCAGCGAGGCGAACACTGAAGCTTTCTTT. Protein sequence: CASSEANTEAFF. The complete variable domain, with remaining parts taken from reference TRBV5-1 and TRBJ1-1, reads KAGVTQTPRYLIKTRGQQVTLSCSPISGHRSVSWYQQTPGQGLQFLFEYFSETQRNKGNFPGRFSGRQFSNSRSEMNVSTLELGDSALYLCASSEANTEAFFGQGTRLTVV.